This T cell receptor beta chain appears in the sequencing data of a study of cytomegalovirus exposure and HLA in healthy donors. Details on this clone: Its cognate antigen is unknown.

The PCR contained 60 Vbeta and 13 Jbeta primers. As processed by the authors: An analysis that came later counted some 80 million unique TCR beta chains, about 10 million shared. The repertoire was sequenced with immunoSEQ multiplex PCR; TCRdb's copy has only in-frame clones and lacks some. That table is the source of V, J and clone size, and D and trimming were worked out from the DNA. Among about 150,000 clones listed, 70% to 80% were seen once. Trimming cost V 0 bases and J 14 bases; bases outside gene matches: 16. Germline V gene data show CDR1 as LGHNA and CDR2 as YSLEER. The CDR3 covers 17 residues. Donors in the study were healthy people who gave bone marrow. General study findings and limits: Several top significant clusters appeared, in a later analysis, to be linked to common viral pathogens. A missense DCLRE1C variant was associated with V- and J-gene trimming of TCR beta chains in a later analysis, and an independent cohort replicated the association.

This rearrangement joins TRBV4-3 to TRBJ1-4, with 9 bases matching TRBD1. The sequenced material came from PBMCs. This clonotype was sampled from a man aged 25-40 years in good health and CMV-seropositive. CDR3 coding DNA: TGCGCCAGCAGCCAAGATTTATTAGGACAGGGGAGGGTTAGGCTGTTTTTT. The encoded protein is CASSQDLLGQGRVRLFF.